Reported below is one TCR beta chain. Sequencing was performed with immunoSEQ multiplex PCR; in TCRdb, only in-frame clones are kept and a portion is missing. Among roughly 32,000 clones listed, over 85% were seen once. V lost 3 bases to trimming and J lost 10 bases; unmatched junction nucleotides: 13. CDR1 and CDR2 (germline): SGDLS, YYNGEE. The length of the CDR3 is 16 residues. The data originate from a study of T cell changes during pregnancy in multiple sclerosis. Sequenced material: CD8+ T cells from peripheral blood mononuclear cells, taken in the third trimester of pregnancy. This rearrangement joins TRBV9 to TRBJ2-2, with TRBD2 matching 9 bases. The source is a female donor with multiple sclerosis, enrolled in a pregnancy study. The CDR3 reads CASSASGGPKRMELFF. The CDR3 coding sequence is TGTGCCAGCAGCGCCAGCGGGGGGCCGAAAAGAATGGAGCTGTTTTTT.